This is a list of T cell receptor beta chains from one sample in a study of molecular identifiers for immune sequencing clone quantification. TCRdb itself ran the PCR reads through MiXCR, one entry per CDR3 protein. The table shows about 330,000 distinct CDR3 sequences, with roughly a quarter occurring only once. The sequenced sample was naive CD8+ T cells from blood, with Jurkat cell RNA spiked in. The origin of the receptors is a human donor in good health. Some libraries in this study had Jurkat cell RNA spiked in. The CDR3 runs from the conserved cysteine through the conserved F or W.

TRBV6-5	TRBJ2-6	CASRFSLAGTKEGANVLPF
TRBV30	TRBJ2-3	CAWSVAGATDTQYF
TRBV4-3	TRBJ1-2	CASSQGERILPDQANYGYTF
TRBV5-4	TRBJ2-7	CASSGGLASYEQYF
TRBV30	TRBJ1-1	CAWSVLQEGDTEAFF
TRBV6-2/TRBV6-3	TRBJ1-5	CASSYGSNQPQHF
TRBV29-1	TRBJ2-1	CSVGLTGAYNEQFF
TRBV20-1	TRBJ1-1	CSARVWQGPTNTEAFF
TRBV9	TRBJ1-4	CASSTTAVDEKLFF
TRBV11-2	TRBJ2-7	CASSVWTGDEQYF
TRBV12-3/TRBV12-4	TRBJ2-5	CASSPRDIPQETQYF
TRBV4-1	TRBJ1-1	CASSQAQGWNTEAFF
TRBV12-3/TRBV12-4	TRBJ2-1	CACSLGSGGAEQFF
TRBV19	TRBJ2-2	CASRGEMNTGEQFF
TRBV3-1	TRBJ1-6	CASSHEGQSNSPLHF
TRBV4-1	TRBJ2-7	CASSQEPGQGFYEQYF
TRBV9	TRBJ1-4	CASSAGTLDEKLFF
TRBV7-9	TRBJ2-1	CASSLAYINEQFF
TRBV19	TRBJ2-7	CASRDLTLDYEQYF
TRBV20-1	TRBJ2-7	CSARDSSRYEQYF
TRBV29-1	TRBJ2-2	CSSWFAGELFF
TRBV9	TRBJ2-7	CASSVSERVSYEQYF
TRBV27	TRBJ2-7	CASSPRGDTYEQYF
TRBV10-3	TRBJ2-7	CAISEVLRVEQYF
TRBV27	TRBJ2-3	CASRSSTDTQYF
TRBV6-5	TRBJ2-3	CASKPVLDPPGDAQYF
TRBV7-9	TRBJ1-2	CASSLDNNYGYTF
TRBV7-9	TRBJ2-2	CASRGASGELFF
TRBV19	TRBJ2-7	CASSLLAGDTYEQYF
TRBV29-1	TRBJ2-3	CSVDNRLAGSTDTQYF
TRBV28	TRBJ2-2	CASSRARGRNTGELFF
TRBV12-3/TRBV12-4	TRBJ2-7	CASSFRDVGEQYF
TRBV9	TRBJ1-1	CASSEDPVMNTEAFF
TRBV6-5	TRBJ2-7	CASSYSTSGVAYEQYF
TRBV4-3	TRBJ2-7	CASSQDLGGNSYEQYF
TRBV11-2	TRBJ2-3	CASSWGQGVPATPYF
TRBV4-3	TRBJ2-1	CASSQDAGGRASEQFF
TRBV7-9	TRBJ2-7	CPSSARQGTIEQYF
TRBV14	TRBJ2-5	CASSQDWTEETQYF
TRBV30	TRBJ2-3	CAWSSGQGSEGVLF
TRBV28	TRBJ2-7	CASSPTLGLAGYEQYF
TRBV5-3	TRBJ2-5	CASSPGLAGRKETQYF
TRBV12-3/TRBV12-4	TRBJ2-3	CASSLTSGGGTDTQYF
TRBV4-1	TRBJ2-7	CASSHGQGLYEQYF
TRBV5-5	TRBJ1-2	CASSLIEDYGYTF
TRBV20-1	TRBJ1-1	CSARDQRNTEAFF
TRBV5-4	TRBJ2-5	CASSFPGKETQYF
TRBV6-2/TRBV6-3	TRBJ2-7	CASSYPPEQYF
TRBV12-3/TRBV12-4	TRBJ2-5	CASSRDRGKETQYF
TRBV12-3/TRBV12-4	TRBJ1-5	CASSFSGASNQPQHF
TRBV28	TRBJ1-6	CAFRGTGDNSPLHF
TRBV5-6	TRBJ1-1	CASSPGQGMNTEAFF
TRBV30	TRBJ1-1	CAWSVVGGTEAFF
TRBV6-5	TRBJ2-3	CASSYSEQAPTDTQYF
TRBV20-1	TRBJ2-7	CRAQEYGYEQYF